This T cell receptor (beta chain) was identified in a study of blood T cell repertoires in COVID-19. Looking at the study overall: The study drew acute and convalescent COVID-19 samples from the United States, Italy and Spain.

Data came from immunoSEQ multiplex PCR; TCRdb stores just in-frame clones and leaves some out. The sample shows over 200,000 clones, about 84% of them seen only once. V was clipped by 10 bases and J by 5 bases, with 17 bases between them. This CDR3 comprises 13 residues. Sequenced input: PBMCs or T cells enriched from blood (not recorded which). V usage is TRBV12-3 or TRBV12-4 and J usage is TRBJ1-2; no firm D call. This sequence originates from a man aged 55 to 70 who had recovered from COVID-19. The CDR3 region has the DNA TGTGCCACCTACGGACCCCCGGGGTATGGCTACACCTTC. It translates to CATYGPPGYGYTF.